The present entry profiles one T cell receptor (beta chain) with its context. Trimming took 4 bases from V and 2 from J, leaving 17 bases between them. This CDR3 comprises 16 residues. Germline CDR1 is LNHDA and CDR2 is SQIVND (reference sequence). The method was immunoSEQ multiplex PCR; TCRdb's version includes in-frame clones alone and lacks a portion of them. The sample contains about 97,000 clones, around nine tenths of which appear only once. This sample is part of a study of T cell responses to AZD1222 COVID-19 vaccine. The sequence derives from an adult in good health. The specimen was peripheral blood, collected on day 0 of AZD1222 vaccination. This chain connects TRBV19 to TRBJ1-1; perhaps TRBD1 as D (5 bases). CDR3: CASSTRQMGVNTEAFF. The CDR3 nucleotides read TGTGCCAGTAGTACGCGACAGATGGGAGTAAACACTGAAGCTTTCTTT.